This entry describes one TCR beta chain. The data were taken from a study of shared T cell receptors in the human thymus. V lost 6 bases to trimming and J lost 4 bases; unmatched junction nucleotides: 14. This CDR3 comprises 15 residues. CDR1 and CDR2 from the germline V gene are SQVTM and ANQGSEA. Here immunoSEQ multiplex PCR was the method, and the copy in TCRdb shows in-frame clones only, minus some. Here the sample spans around 730,000 clones, approximately 85% being singletons. This sample was shared with a second study, whose subject was human thymus T cells. From that second work: Among the donors, all were healthy Finnish infants having corrective surgery for congenital heart defects.

The chain carries TRBV29-1 and TRBJ1-1; 7 nucleotides line up with TRBD1. Sequenced material: thymocytes. This clonotype was sampled from a girl under three years old with a congenital heart defect. CDR3 coding DNA: TGCAGCGTCGACCTATCAGGGGGGATTTTCACTGAAGCTTTCTTT. It codes for CSVDLSGGIFTEAFF.